This T cell receptor (beta chain) comes out of a study of shared clonotypes between healthy human individuals. Concerning this clone itself: Its specificity is unknown.

The sorted-subset replicate PCRs were given about 210 ng DNA, which is 30,000 to 35,000 T cell genomes. Using immunoSEQ multiplex PCR, the repertoire was profiled, and TCRdb retains in-frame clones only, with some absent. Of approximately 1.5 million clones in the sample, approximately 98.5% were seen once. General observations from the study: Larger richness was generally estimated for naive than memory subsets.

This clonotype was obtained from a man aged 25-45 years in good health. Sequences were obtained from naive CD4+ T cells sorted from blood. The subset was: CD45RA+ positively selected.

The CDR3 nucleotides read TGCGCCAGCAGCCAAGAGCCCGGCCGCACAGATACGCAGTATTTT. It specifies CASSQEPGRTDTQYF. The chain joins TRBV4-3 to TRBJ2-3, with D hard to call. Trimming removed 0 bases from V and 1 base from J, with 8 bases in between. The germline gives CDR1 LGHNA, CDR2 YSLEER. The CDR3 loop spans 15 amino acids.